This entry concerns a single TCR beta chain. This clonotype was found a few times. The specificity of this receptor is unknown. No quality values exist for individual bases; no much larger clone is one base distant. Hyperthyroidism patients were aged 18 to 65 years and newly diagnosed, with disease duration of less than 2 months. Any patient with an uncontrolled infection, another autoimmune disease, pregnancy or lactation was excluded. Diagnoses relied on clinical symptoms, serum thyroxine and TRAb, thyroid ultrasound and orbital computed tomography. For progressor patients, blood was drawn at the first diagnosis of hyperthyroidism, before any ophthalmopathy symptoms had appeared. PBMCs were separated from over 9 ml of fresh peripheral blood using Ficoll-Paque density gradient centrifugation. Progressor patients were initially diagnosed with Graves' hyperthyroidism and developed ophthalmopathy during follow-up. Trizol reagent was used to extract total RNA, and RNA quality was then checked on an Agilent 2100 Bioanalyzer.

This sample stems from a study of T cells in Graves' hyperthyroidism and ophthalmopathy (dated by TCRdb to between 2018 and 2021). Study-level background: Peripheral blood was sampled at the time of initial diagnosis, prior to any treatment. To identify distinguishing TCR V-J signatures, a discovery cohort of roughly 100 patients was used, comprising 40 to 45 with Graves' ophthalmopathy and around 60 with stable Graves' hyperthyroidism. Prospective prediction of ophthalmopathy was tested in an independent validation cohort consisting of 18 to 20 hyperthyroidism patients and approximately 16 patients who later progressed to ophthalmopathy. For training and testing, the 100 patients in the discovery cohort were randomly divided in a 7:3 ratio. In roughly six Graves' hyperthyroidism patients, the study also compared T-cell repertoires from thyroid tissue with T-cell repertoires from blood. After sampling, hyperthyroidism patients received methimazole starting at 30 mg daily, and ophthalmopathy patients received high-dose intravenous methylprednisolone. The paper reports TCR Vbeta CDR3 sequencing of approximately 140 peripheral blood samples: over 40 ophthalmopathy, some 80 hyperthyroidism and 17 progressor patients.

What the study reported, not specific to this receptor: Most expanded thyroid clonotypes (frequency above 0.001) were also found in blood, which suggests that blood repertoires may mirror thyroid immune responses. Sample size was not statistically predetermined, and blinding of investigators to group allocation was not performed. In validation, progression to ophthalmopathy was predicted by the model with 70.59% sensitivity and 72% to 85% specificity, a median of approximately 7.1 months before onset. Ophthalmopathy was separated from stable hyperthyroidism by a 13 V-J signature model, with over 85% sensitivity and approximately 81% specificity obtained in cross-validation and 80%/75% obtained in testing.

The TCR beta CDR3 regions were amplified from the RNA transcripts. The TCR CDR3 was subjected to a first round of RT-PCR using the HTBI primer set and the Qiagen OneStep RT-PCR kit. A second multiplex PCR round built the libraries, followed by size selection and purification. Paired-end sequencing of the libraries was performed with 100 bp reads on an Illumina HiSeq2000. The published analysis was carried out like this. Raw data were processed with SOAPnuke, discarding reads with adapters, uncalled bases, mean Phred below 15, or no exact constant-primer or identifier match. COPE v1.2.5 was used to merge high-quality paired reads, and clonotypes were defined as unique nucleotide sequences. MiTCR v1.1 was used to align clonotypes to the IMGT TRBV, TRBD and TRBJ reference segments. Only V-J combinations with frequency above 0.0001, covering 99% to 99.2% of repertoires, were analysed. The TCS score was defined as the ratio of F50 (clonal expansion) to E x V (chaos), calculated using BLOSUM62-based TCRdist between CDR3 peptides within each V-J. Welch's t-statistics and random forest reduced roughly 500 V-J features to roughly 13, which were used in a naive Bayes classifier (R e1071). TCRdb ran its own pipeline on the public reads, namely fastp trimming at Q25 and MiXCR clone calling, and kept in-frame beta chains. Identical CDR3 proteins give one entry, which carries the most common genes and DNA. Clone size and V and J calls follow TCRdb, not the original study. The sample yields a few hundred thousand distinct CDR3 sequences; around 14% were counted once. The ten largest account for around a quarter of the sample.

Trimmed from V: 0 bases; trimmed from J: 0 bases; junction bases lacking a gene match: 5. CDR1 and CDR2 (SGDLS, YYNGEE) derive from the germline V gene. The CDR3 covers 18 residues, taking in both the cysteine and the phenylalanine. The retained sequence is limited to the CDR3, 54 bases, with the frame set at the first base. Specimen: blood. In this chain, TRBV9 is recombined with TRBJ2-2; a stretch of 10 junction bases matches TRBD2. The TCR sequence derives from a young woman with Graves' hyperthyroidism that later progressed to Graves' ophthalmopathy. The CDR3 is CASSVVFSGRTNTGELFF. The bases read TGTGCCAGCAGCGTAGTATTTAGCGGGAGGACGAACACCGGGGAGCTGTTTTTT.